The rows below give T cell receptor beta chains drawn from one sample of a study of blood T cell repertoires in COVID-19. Libraries were prepared by immunoSEQ multiplex PCR; TCRdb keeps only in-frame clonotypes and omits some of them. The sample has 35,000 to 45,000 clones, around 89% seen once. Sequenced sample: peripheral blood. These receptors all stem from a human donor in a cohort sampled during active COVID-19. CDR3s include the opening cysteine and the closing phenylalanine or tryptophan. D genes are given only for firm matches. A clone size is listed for some rows: how often the clone was seen (once, few, many), or a class if it is expanded.

j_gene,v_gene,d_gene,abundance,CDR3aa,CDR3nt
TRBJ1-4,TRBV11-2,TRBD1,-,CASSLEGTGNVEKLFF,TGTGCCAGCAGCTTAGAAGGGACAGGGAACGTCGAAAAACTGTTTTTT
TRBJ2-1,TRBV4-2,TRBD2,-,CASSRSGGAYNEQFF,TGTGCCAGCAGCCGCTCGGGGGGAGCCTACAATGAGCAGTTCTTC
TRBJ2-3,TRBV29-1,TRBD1,-,CSVDDRGLTDTQYF,TGCAGCGTTGATGACAGGGGTCTTACAGATACGCAGTATTTT
TRBJ1-1,TRBV29-1,TRBD1,-,CSGLGQFTEAFF,TGCAGCGGCCTGGGACAGTTCACTGAAGCTTTCTTT
TRBJ2-7,TRBV19,TRBD2,-,CASSPRTSGIPYEQYF,TGTGCCAGTAGCCCCCGGACTAGCGGAATACCCTACGAGCAGTACTTC
TRBJ1-5,TRBV27,TRBD1,-,CASRLTGGNQPQHF,TGTGCCAGCAGATTAACAGGGGGTAATCAGCCCCAGCATTTT
TRBJ2-5,TRBV5-1,TRBD2,-,CASSVNRGEETQYF,TGCGCCAGCAGTGTCAACCGGGGGGAAGAGACCCAGTACTTC
TRBJ1-2,TRBV5-5,-,-,CASSLQGLDGYTF,TGTGCCAGCAGCTTACAGGGTCTGGATGGCTACACCTTC
TRBJ1-2,TRBV14,-,-,CASSQAVGGGNYGYTF,TGTGCCAGCAGCCAAGCGGTCGGGGGAGGAAACTATGGCTACACCTTC
TRBJ2-2,TRBV15,TRBD2,-,CATSRDGSGGATGELFF,TGTGCCACCAGCAGAGATGGGAGCGGGGGGGCCACCGGGGAGCTGTTTTTT
TRBJ2-4,TRBV5-4,-,-,CASSPRGPGIQYF,TGTGCCAGCAGCCCCAGGGGACCGGGCATTCAGTACTTC
TRBJ2-7,TRBV28,-,-,CASSSSWGTPYEQYF,TGTGCCAGCAGTTCGTCATGGGGGACTCCGTACGAGCAGTACTTC
TRBJ1-5,TRBV7-9,-,few,CASSPPSAGSNQPQHF,TGTGCCAGCAGCCCACCTTCGGCAGGCTCAAATCAGCCCCAGCATTTT
TRBJ1-3,TRBV19,-,-,CASSIQGPGNTIYF,TGTGCCAGTAGTATACAGGGCCCTGGAAACACCATATATTTT
TRBJ2-1,TRBV7-2,-,-,CASSPYYNEQFF,TGTGCCAGCAGCCCCTATTACAATGAGCAGTTCTTC
TRBJ2-7,TRBV21-1,-,-,CASSPTRTGGGEQYF,TGTGCCAGCAGCCCAACCCGGACAGGGGGCGGCGAGCAGTACTTC
TRBJ1-6,TRBV10-1,-,few,CASSESLRNSPLHF,TGCGCCAGCAGTGAGTCCTTGAGGAATTCACCCCTCCACTTT
TRBJ1-3,TRBV10-3,TRBD1,-,CAISESAGQRSGNTIYF,TGTGCCATCAGTGAGTCCGCGGGACAGCGCTCTGGAAACACCATATATTTT
TRBJ2-6,TRBV2,-,-,CARIISPGGEVGANVLTF,TGTGCCAGAATAATTTCCCCGGGGGGCGAAGTCGGGGCCAACGTCCTGACTTTC
TRBJ2-5,TRBV5-6,-,-,CASSLAAGGETQYF,TGTGCCAGCAGCTTGGCGGCGGGTGGGGAGACCCAGTACTTC
TRBJ1-2,TRBV6-5,TRBD1,-,CASSTDRDYGYTF,TGTGCCAGCAGTACCGACAGGGACTATGGCTACACCTTC
TRBJ1-1,TRBV5-1,-,-,CASSHGEVPAVAFF,TGCGCCAGCAGCCACGGGGAGGTGCCCGCTGTGGCTTTCTTT
TRBJ2-7,TRBV12-1,-,-,CASNSTGVRSYEQYF,TGTGCCAGCAACAGCACAGGGGTTCGATCCTACGAGCAGTACTTC
TRBJ2-7,TRBV10-1,TRBD1,once,CASSERTGGIDYEQYF,TGCGCCAGCAGTGAAAGGACAGGGGGGATAGACTACGAGCAGTACTTC
TRBJ2-5,TRBV18,-,once,CASSPFRGAYQETQYF,TGTGCCAGCTCACCATTCAGGGGGGCGTACCAAGAGACCCAGTACTTC
TRBJ2-7,TRBV6-5,-,-,CASSARGYEQYF,TGTGCCAGCAGCGCCAGGGGCTACGAGCAGTACTTC
TRBJ2-1,TRBV4-3,TRBD2,-,CASSPLGLERGVYNEQFF,TGCGCCAGCAGCCCCTTAGGCTTGGAGCGGGGGGTGTACAATGAGCAGTTCTTC
TRBJ2-3,TRBV5-4,-,few,CASSFGGRDTQYF,TGTGCCAGCAGCTTCGGCGGGCGAGATACGCAGTATTTT
TRBJ1-2,TRBV29-1,-,-,CSVEQAGSQRDYGYTF,TGCAGCGTTGAACAGGCGGGGAGCCAACGGGACTATGGCTACACCTTC
TRBJ1-5,TRBV12-5,TRBD1,-,CASVLRQGGQPQHF,TGTGCTAGTGTCCTTAGGCAGGGGGGTCAGCCCCAGCATTTT
TRBJ1-3,TRBV9,TRBD1,-,CASSAGQGGSGNTIYF,TGTGCCAGCAGCGCAGGACAGGGTGGATCTGGAAACACCATATATTTT
TRBJ2-1,TRBV5-6,-,-,CASSLPSSYNEQFF,TGTGCCAGCAGCTTGCCGAGCTCCTACAATGAGCAGTTCTTC
TRBJ2-3,TRBV5-1,TRBD2,-,CASSLAPSGGLSTDTQYF,TGCGCCAGCAGCTTGGCGCCCAGCGGGGGGCTTAGCACAGATACGCAGTATTTT
TRBJ2-7,TRBV30,-,once,CAWSGGGQLYYEQYF,TGTGCCTGGAGTGGGGGGGGGCAACTTTATTACGAGCAGTACTTC
TRBJ2-1,TRBV7-2,-,-,CASSLAGTYNEQFF,TGTGCCAGCAGTCTGGCGGGAACCTACAATGAGCAGTTCTTC
TRBJ1-4,TRBV30,TRBD1,-,CAWSGGQGEKLFF,TGTGCCTGGAGCGGAGGACAGGGTGAAAAACTGTTTTTT
TRBJ2-5,TRBV5-1,-,few,CASSLELGETQYF,TGCGCCAGCAGCTTGGAGCTGGGCGAGACCCAGTACTTC
TRBJ2-3,TRBV7-9,TRBD2,-,CASSPGAGVADTQYF,TGTGCCAGCAGCCCCGGGGCGGGAGTGGCAGATACGCAGTATTTT
TRBJ2-3,TRBV6-2/TRBV6-3,-,-,CASSYVGGTSTDTQYF,TGTGCCAGCAGTTACGTGGGGGGAACTAGCACAGATACGCAGTATTTT
TRBJ2-2,TRBV11-3,-,-,CASSLGGAGTGELFF,TGTGCCAGCAGCTTGGGGGGGGCCGGAACCGGGGAGCTGTTTTTT
TRBJ2-5,TRBV19,TRBD2,-,CATRGRGGPSRETQYF,TGTGCCACCCGGGGGCGGGGGGGGCCGTCTCGAGAGACCCAGTACTTC
TRBJ2-3,TRBV10-3,-,-,CAIKGASTDTQYF,TGTGCCATCAAAGGGGCTAGCACAGATACGCAGTATTTT
TRBJ2-6,TRBV19,-,-,CASTLSGANVLTF,TGTGCCAGTACCTTGTCGGGGGCCAACGTCCTGACTTTC